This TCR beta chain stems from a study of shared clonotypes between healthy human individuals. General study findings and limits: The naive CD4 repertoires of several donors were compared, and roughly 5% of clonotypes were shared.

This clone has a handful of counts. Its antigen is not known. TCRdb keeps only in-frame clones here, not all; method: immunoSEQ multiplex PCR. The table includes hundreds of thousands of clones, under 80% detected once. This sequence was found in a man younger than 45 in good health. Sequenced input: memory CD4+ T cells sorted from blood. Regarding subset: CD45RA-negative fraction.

As DNA, the CDR3 is TGCGCCAGCAGCCAATACCCGACCGGGACAGGGGACACCCTCACAGATACGCAGTATTTT. Translating gives CASSQYPTGTGDTLTDTQYF. The chain has TRBV4-3 and TRBJ2-3, with 10 nucleotides matching TRBD1. Trimming took 2 bases from V and 2 from J; bases not matched to a gene: 16. The CDR3 is 20 amino acids. Germline V gene sequence: CDR1 LGHNA, CDR2 YSLEER.